Listed here are 20 T cell receptor beta chains from one sample, sequenced in a study of T cells in Graves' hyperthyroidism and ophthalmopathy. Researchers amplified the TCR beta CDR3 regions from RNA transcripts. Using the HTBI primer set, a first-round RT-PCR was run on the TCR CDR3. Each CDR3 protein gets one entry after TCRdb re-called the multiplex PCR reads with MiXCR. The sample holds about 400,000 distinct CDR3 sequences; around 15% are singletons and the top ten take roughly 19%. The sample consisted of blood. These receptors came from a woman between 55 and 75 years old with Graves' ophthalmopathy.

There are many counts of this clonotype. The chain uses TRBV3-1 and TRBJ1-2; tentative D call: TRBD1 (5 bases). Looked up from germline, CDR1 is LGHDT and CDR2 is YNNKEL (reference sequence). V shed 1 base and J shed 2 bases, with 8 bases lying between them. This CDR3 contains 14 residues. CDR3 sequence reads: CASSQADTNYGYTF. Here the CDR3 DNA reads TGTGCCAGCAGCCAAGCGGACACCAACTATGGCTACACCTTC.

Concerning this clonotype: The conserved final phenylalanine or tryptophan is absent from the CDR3, which likely points to a read error. This chain joins TRBV25-1 and TRBJ1-2; possible D gene TRBD1, 6 bases. CDR3 size: 13 residues. CDR1 and CDR2 (germline): MGHDK, SYGVNS. The V end was cut by 2 bases, the J end by 8 bases, with 12 bases between. Written as DNA, the CDR3 is TGTGCCAGCAGTGAAAGGGGGGGACGGGGCTACACCCTC. This sequence encodes CASSERGGRGYTL.

Many counts were recorded for this clonotype. The chain links TRBV12-3 or TRBV12-4 to TRBJ2-1, with TRBD2 identical over 8 bases. Losses at the gene ends were 6 bases for V and 0 bases for J; bases not matched to a gene: 7. This CDR3 region has 16 residues. The CDR3 sequence: CASSPLAGSSYNEQFF. The CDR3 coding sequence is TGTGCCAGCAGCCCATTAGCGGGGAGCTCCTACAATGAGCAGTTCTTC.

The V call is TRBV7-9, the J call TRBJ2-2; D remains ambiguous. This CDR3 spans 13 amino acids. Trimming pared 10 bases from V and 6 bases from J, leaving 15 bases between. From germline, CDR1 is SEHNR and CDR2 FQNEAQ (reference sequence). The CDR3 nucleotides are TGTGCCATCCAAGGTGCTGCGGCCGGGGAGCTGTTTTTT. Protein product: CAIQGAAAGELFF. Full variable domain (outside the CDR3, taken from reference TRBV7-9 and TRBJ2-2): DTGVSQNPRHKITKRGQNVTFRCDPISEHNRLYWYRQTLGQGPEFLTYFQNEAQLEKSRLLSDRFSAERPKGSFSTLEIQRTEQGDSAMYLCAIQGAAAGELFFGEGSRLTVL.

Many counts were recorded for this clonotype. The genes are TRBV20-1 and TRBJ2-7, with 8 bases that match TRBD1. Germline CDR1 is DFQATT and CDR2 is SNEGSKA (reference sequence). The CDR3 covers 12 residues. Unmatched junction bases numbered 7, after V lost 6 bases and J lost 6 bases. CDR3 sequence: CSAIRTGTEQYF. In DNA form, the CDR3 reads TGCAGTGCCATAAGGACAGGGACCGAGCAGTACTTC.

This clonotype was seen many times. The chain employs TRBV3-1 and TRBJ2-1, with TRBD2 identical over 11 bases. Germline CDR1 LGHDT, CDR2 YNNKEL (reference sequence). The J segment lost 9 bases and the V segment lost 1 base, leaving 5 bases of the junction unmatched. This CDR3 comprises 15 residues. Here the CDR3 DNA reads TGTGCCAGCAGCCAAGGACTAGCGGGATTAAGTGAGCAGTTCTTC. It yields the protein CASSQGLAGLSEQFF.

Many counts were recorded for this clonotype. The J gene is TRBJ2-6, the V gene TRBV3-1; D not certain. Trimming removed 0 bases at V and 0 bases at J, with 9 bases between. CDR3 size: 17 residues. Germline V gene data show CDR1 as LGHDT and CDR2 as YNNKEL (reference sequence). The CDR3 DNA sequence: TGTGCCAGCAGCCAAGATCGGATAACCTCTGGGGCCAACGTCCTGACTTTC. It translates to CASSQDRITSGANVLTF.

This clonotype was recorded a few times. The chain carries TRBV12-3 or TRBV12-4 and TRBJ2-7; D may be TRBD2 (6 bases). V was cut by 1 base and J by 5 bases, with 15 bases left in between. The CDR3 is 15 amino acids. The CDR3 protein is CASSLVLAGIDEQYF. Here the CDR3 DNA reads TGTGCCAGCAGTTTAGTGCTGGCGGGAATCGACGAGCAGTACTTC.

This clonotype was seen many times. The J gene is TRBJ2-5, the V gene TRBV7-3; 8 nucleotides line up with TRBD1. CDR1 is SGHTA, CDR2 FQGTGA, per germline. V shed 5 bases, J shed 7 bases, and the junction held 6 bases outside the gene matches. There are 13 residues in the CDR3. DNA of the CDR3: TGTGCCAGCAGCCTGGACAGGGCAGGGACCCAGTACTTC. Amino acids: CASSLDRAGTQYF. Drawing the rest from reference TRBV7-3 and TRBJ2-5, the complete variable domain is GAGVSQTPSNKVTEKGKYVELRCDPISGHTALYWYRQSLGQGPEFLIYFQGTGAADDSGLPNDRFFAVRPEGSVSTLKIQRTERGDSAVYLCASSLDRAGTQYFGPGTRLLVL.

In regard to this clonotype: A read error may account for a junction end that differs from germline. The chain is built from TRBV5-5 and TRBJ1-5, with 9 nucleotides matching TRBD1. The length of the CDR3 is 14 residues. Germline-derived CDR1 and CDR2 are SGHKS and YYEKEE (reference sequence). CDR3 DNA sequence: TGCGCCAGCAGTTGGACAGGGGATAATCAGCCCCAGCATTTT. Residues: CASSWTGDNQPQHF.

This clonotype came up a few times. V usage is TRBV9 and J usage is TRBJ2-2; 8 nucleotides match TRBD2. The germline gives CDR1 SGDLS, CDR2 YYNGEE. The CDR3 covers 17 residues. Trimming cost V 1 base and J 2 bases; bases outside gene matches: 7. The CDR3 bases are TGTGCCAGCAGCGTAATCTCTAGCGGGTCAAACACCGGGGAGCTGTTTTTT. This translates into CASSVISSGSNTGELFF.

This clonotype was detected only once. V usage is TRBV6-4 and J usage is TRBJ2-1; TRBD1 matches 7 bases. This CDR3 comprises 13 residues. The germline CDR1 and CDR2 sequences are MRHNA and SNTAGT. V shed 8 bases and J 5 bases; nucleotides not matched to a gene: 6. CDR3 loop: CASRDTGDNEQFF. The CDR3 DNA follows: TGTGCCAGCCGAGATACAGGGGACAATGAGCAGTTCTTC.

This clonotype was seen repeatedly, ten times or more. The chain employs TRBV12-3 or TRBV12-4 and TRBJ1-2; TRBD1 is a possible D gene (5 bases). With 3 bases removed from V and 3 bases from J, the gap between germline ends came to 14 bases. CDR3 size: 15 residues. Here the CDR3 DNA reads TGTGCCAGCAGTTTCAGGGCCGCCGGAGACTATGGCTACACCTTC. This sequence encodes CASSFRAAGDYGYTF.

The rearrangement links TRBV3-1 to TRBJ2-3, with D perhaps TRBD2 (6 bases). The CDR3 covers 13 residues. Germline CDR1 reads LGHDT; CDR2 reads YNNKEL (reference sequence). V was trimmed by 5 bases and J by 3 bases, leaving 9 bases between them. CDR3 DNA: TGTGCCAGCAGCGGGGACTTTACAGATACGCAGTATTTT. It yields the protein CASSGDFTDTQYF.

This clonotype was seen ten or more times. V gene TRBV5-1 combines with J gene TRBJ2-1; D is possibly TRBD1 or TRBD2 (5 bases each). The CDR3 has 13 amino acids. V lost 1 base and J lost 9, with 11 bases in between. Germline CDR1 is SGHRS and CDR2 is YFSETQ. The CDR3 DNA is TGCGCCAGCAGCTTGTTTCTGGGGACTGAGCAGTTCTTC. As protein: CASSLFLGTEQFF.

The chain carries TRBV10-1 and TRBJ2-7, with 16 bases aligning to TRBD2. The CDR3 is 16 residues long. J was trimmed by 3 bases and V by 5 bases; bases with no gene match: 4. The germline V gene encodes CDR1 WNHNN and CDR2 SYGVQD (reference sequence). CDR3 protein: CASSPGTSGRDYEQYF. CDR3 bases: TGCGCCAGCAGTCCCGGGACTAGCGGGAGGGACTACGAGCAGTACTTC.

Concerning this clonotype itself: One base away lies a much larger clone, so this may be a sequencing read error. J is TRBJ2-5 and V is TRBV14, with a possible D match to TRBD2 (7 bases). CDR1 is SGHDN and CDR2 is FVKESK in the germline V gene. The CDR3 consists of 16 residues. CDR3 DNA: TGTACCAGCAGCTCTTGGGGGCTAGCGGAACAAGAGACCCAGTACTTC. This gives the protein CTSSSWGLAEQETQYF.

This clonotype was detected only a few times. The rearrangement joins TRBV27 to TRBJ2-1, with 8 bases lining up with TRBD2. Germline V lookup: CDR1 MNHEY, CDR2 SMNVEV (reference sequence). The junction had 10 bases not matched to a gene; V was cut back by 5 bases and J by 4 bases. This CDR3 is built from 16 residues. Here the CDR3 DNA reads TGTGCCAGCAGTCCCAAAGCGGGAGTTGTTTACAATGAGCAGTTCTTC. This sequence encodes CASSPKAGVVYNEQFF.

This chain uses TRBV6-1 with TRBJ1-5; D call uncertain. Trimming took 6 bases from V and 10 from J, leaving 16 bases between them. There are 13 residues in the CDR3. Per the germline V gene, CDR1 is MNHNS and CDR2 is SASEGT. CDR3 nucleotides: TGTGCCAGCAGCCTCGTCGCGAATATCCCCCAGCATTTT. This translates into CASSLVANIPQHF.

The chain recombines TRBV3-1 with TRBJ1-1; TRBD1 agrees at 7 bases. Unmatched junction bases numbered 4, after V lost 2 bases and J lost 1 base. Germline values: CDR1 LGHDT, CDR2 YNNKEL (reference sequence). This CDR3 region has 15 residues. CDR3 loop: CASSQHGTENTEAFF. CDR3 DNA: TGTGCCAGCAGCCAACACGGGACAGAGAACACTGAAGCTTTCTTT.